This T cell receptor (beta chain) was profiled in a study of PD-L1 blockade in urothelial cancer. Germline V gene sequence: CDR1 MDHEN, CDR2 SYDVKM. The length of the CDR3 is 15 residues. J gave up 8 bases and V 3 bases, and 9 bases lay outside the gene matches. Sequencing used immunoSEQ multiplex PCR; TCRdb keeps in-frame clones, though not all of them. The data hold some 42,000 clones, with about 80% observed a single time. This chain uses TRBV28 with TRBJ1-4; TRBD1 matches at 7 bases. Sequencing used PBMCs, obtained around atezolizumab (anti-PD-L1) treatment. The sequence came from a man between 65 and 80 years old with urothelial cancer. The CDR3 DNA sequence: TGTGCCAGCAGTTTCATTCAGGGGGTCGGAGAAAAACTGTTTTTT. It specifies CASSFIQGVGEKLFF.